The clone carrying this TCR beta chain came up a few times. Its antigen is currently unknown. The sample originates from a study of type 1 regulatory T cells. V gave up 0 bases and J gave up 4 bases; unmatched junction bases: 3. This CDR3 spans 16 amino acids. Germline CDR1 is SGDLS and CDR2 is YYNGEE. TCRdb re-derived calls from the reads in MiXCR, one entry per CDR3 protein. In the table there are 70,000 or so distinct CDR3 sequences, about 20% of which are singletons. The study, taken as a whole, reports: Compared with non-Tr1 cells, Tr1 cells showed a narrower TCR repertoire.

Sample: cultured type 1 regulatory T (Tr1) cells, either the whole culture or a sorted fraction (not recorded which). This rearrangement joins TRBV9 to TRBJ2-2; TRBD2 agrees at 10 bases. This clonotype originated in a human donor in good health. Here the CDR3 reads CASSVGVAGGTGELFF. Written as DNA, the CDR3 is TGTGCCAGCAGCGTAGGCGTAGCGGGGGGCACCGGGGAGCTGTTTTTT.